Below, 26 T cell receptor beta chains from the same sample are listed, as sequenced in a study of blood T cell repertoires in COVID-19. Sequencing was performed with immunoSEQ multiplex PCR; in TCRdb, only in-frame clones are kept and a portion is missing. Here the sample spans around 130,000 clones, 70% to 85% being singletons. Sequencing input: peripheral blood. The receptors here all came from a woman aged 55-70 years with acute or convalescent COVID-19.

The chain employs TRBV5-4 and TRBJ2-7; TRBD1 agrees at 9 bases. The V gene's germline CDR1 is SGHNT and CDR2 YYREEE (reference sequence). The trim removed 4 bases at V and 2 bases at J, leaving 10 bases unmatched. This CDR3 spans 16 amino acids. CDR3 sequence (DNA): TGTGCCAGCAGCCCCCGGTGGGGACAGGGTCCCTACGAGCAGTACTTC. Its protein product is CASSPRWGQGPYEQYF.

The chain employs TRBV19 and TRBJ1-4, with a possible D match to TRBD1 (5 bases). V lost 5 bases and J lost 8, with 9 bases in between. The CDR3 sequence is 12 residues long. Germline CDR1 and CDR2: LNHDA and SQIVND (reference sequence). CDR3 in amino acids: CASSFAGEKLFF. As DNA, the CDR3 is TGTGCCAGTAGTTTCGCAGGGGAAAAACTGTTTTTT.

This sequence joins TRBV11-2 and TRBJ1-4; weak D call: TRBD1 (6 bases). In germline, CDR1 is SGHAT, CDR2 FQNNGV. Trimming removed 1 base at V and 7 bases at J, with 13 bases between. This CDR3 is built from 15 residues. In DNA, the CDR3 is TGTGCCAGCAGCTTAGGTCTGGCAGGGGTTGAAAAACTGTTTTTT. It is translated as CASSLGLAGVEKLFF.

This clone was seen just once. CDR3 sequence (DNA): TGTGCCAGCAGACCCGGGGGGACAGGGGGTTACAACTCCTACGAGCAGTACTTC. Translation: CASRPGGTGGYNSYEQYF. The chain combines TRBV25-1 with TRBJ2-7, with 11 positions matching TRBD1. This CDR3 region has 18 residues. Germline V gives CDR1 MGHDK, CDR2 SYGVNS. Unmatched junction bases numbered 13, after V lost 6 bases and J lost 0 bases.

The CDR3 here is CATSDVQTTMGQYF. The CDR3 region has the DNA TGTGCCACCAGTGATGTACAGACTACAATGGGGCAGTACTTC. V gene TRBV24-1 combines with J gene TRBJ2-7; a weak D match, TRBD2 (5 bases). Germline CDR1 is KGHDR and CDR2 is SFDVKD. The CDR3 totals 14 residues. The V end lost 3 bases, the J end lost 9 bases, and 17 bases lay between the germline ends.

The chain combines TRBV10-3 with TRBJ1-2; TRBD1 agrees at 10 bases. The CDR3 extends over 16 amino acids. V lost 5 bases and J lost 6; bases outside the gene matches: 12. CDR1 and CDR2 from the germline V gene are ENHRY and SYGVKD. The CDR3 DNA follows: TGTGCCATCAGTCATGATCCGGGACAGGGGAGCAATGGCTACACCTTC. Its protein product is CAISHDPGQGSNGYTF.

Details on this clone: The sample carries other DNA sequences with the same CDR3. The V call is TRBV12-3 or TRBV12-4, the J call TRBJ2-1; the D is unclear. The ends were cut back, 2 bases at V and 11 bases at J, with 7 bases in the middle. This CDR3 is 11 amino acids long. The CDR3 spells CASSLSGQQFF. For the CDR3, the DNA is TGTGCCAGCAGTTTATCTGGCCAGCAGTTCTTC.

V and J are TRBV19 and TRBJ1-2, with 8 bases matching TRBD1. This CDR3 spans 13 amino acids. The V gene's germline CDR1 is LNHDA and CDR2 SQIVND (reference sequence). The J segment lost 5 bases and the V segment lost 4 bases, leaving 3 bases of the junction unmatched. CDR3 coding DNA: TGTGCCAGTAGTAAAGACAGGGGTTATGGCTACACCTTC. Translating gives CASSKDRGYGYTF.

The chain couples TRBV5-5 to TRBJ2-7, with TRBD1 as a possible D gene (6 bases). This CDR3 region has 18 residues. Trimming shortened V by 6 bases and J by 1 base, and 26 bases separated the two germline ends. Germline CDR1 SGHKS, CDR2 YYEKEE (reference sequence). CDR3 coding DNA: TGTGCCAGCACCATCTCGCCGACATTCGACAGGTATTCCTACGAGCAGTACGTC. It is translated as CASTISPTFDRYSYEQYV.

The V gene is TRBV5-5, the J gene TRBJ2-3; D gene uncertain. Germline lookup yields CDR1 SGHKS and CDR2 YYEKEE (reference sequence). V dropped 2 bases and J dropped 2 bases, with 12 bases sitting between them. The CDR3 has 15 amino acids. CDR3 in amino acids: CASSFGLSYTDTQYF. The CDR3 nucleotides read TGTGCCAGCAGCTTTGGGCTCTCATACACAGATACGCAGTATTTT.

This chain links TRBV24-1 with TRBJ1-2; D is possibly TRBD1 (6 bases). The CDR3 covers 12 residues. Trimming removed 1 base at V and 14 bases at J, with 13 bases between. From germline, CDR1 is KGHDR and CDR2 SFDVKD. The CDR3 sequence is CATSDFQGKGTF. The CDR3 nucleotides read TGTGCCACCAGTGATTTTCAGGGGAAGGGAACCTTC.

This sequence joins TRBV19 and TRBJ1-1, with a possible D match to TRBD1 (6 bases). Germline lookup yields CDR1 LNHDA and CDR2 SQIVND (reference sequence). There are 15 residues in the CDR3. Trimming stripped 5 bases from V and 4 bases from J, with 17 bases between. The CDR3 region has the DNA TGTGCCAGTAGTGCCAACAGGGTCCCCAGCACTGAAGCTTTCTTT. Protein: CASSANRVPSTEAFF.

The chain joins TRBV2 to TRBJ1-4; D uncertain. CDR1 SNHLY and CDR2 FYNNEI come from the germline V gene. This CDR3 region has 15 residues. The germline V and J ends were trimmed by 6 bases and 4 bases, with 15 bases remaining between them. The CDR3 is CASRLQGVLNEKLFF. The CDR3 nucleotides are TGTGCCAGCAGACTCCAAGGAGTACTTAATGAAAAACTGTTTTTT.

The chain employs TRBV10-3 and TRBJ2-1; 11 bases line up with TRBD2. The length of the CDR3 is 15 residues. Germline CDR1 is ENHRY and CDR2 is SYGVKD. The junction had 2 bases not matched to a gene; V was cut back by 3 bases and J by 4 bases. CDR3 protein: CAISDLAGGYNEQFF. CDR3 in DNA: TGTGCCATCAGTGATTTAGCGGGGGGGTACAATGAGCAGTTCTTC.

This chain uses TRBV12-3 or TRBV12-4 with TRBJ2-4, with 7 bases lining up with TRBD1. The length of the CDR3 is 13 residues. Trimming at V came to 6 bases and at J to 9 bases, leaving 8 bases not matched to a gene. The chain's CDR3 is CASSRDRRGIQYF. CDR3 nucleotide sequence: TGTGCCAGCAGCCGGGACAGAAGAGGCATTCAGTACTTC.

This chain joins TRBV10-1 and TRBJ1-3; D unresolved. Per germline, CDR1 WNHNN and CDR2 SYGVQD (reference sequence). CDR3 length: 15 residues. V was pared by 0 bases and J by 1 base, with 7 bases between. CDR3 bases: TGCGCCAGCAGTGAGTCGGGGAGTTCTGGAAACACCATATATTTT. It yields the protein CASSESGSSGNTIYF.

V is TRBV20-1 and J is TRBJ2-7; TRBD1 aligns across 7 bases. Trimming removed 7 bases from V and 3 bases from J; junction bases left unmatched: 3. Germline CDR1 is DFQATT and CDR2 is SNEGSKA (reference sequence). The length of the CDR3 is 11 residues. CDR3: CSGQGLYEQYF. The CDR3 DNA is TGCAGTGGACAGGGCCTCTACGAGCAGTACTTC.

The CDR3 DNA follows: TGTGCCAGCAACCCATTTAGTAATCAGCCCCAGCATTTT. Protein sequence: CASNPFSNQPQHF. This chain connects TRBV6-2 or TRBV6-3 to TRBJ1-5; D remains unclear. V was cut by 7 bases and J by 4 bases, with 11 bases left in between. Germline loops: CDR1 MNHEY, CDR2 SVGEGT. CDR3 size: 13 residues.

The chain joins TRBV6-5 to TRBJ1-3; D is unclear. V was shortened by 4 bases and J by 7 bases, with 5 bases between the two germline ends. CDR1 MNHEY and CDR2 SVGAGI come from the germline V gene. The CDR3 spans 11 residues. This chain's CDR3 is CASSFLNTIYF. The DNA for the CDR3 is TGTGCCAGCAGTTTTCTTAACACCATATATTTT.

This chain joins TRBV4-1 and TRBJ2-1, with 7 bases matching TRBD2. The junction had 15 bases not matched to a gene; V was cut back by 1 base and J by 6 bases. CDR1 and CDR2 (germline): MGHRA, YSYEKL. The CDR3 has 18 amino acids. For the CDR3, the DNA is TGCGCCAGCAGCCAAGTGGGGAGAAGGCCTATAGCGGGCAATGAGCAGTTCTTC. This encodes CASSQVGRRPIAGNEQFF.

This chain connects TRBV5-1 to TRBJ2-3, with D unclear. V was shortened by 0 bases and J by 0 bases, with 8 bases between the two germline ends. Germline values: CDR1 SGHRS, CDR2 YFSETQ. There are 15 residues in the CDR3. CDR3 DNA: TGCGCCAGCAGCTTGGGAGTGCGGAGCACAGATACGCAGTATTTT. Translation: CASSLGVRSTDTQYF. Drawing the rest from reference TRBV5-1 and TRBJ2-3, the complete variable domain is KAGVTQTPRYLIKTRGQQVTLSCSPISGHRSVSWYQQTPGQGLQFLFEYFSETQRNKGNFPGRFSGRQFSNSRSEMNVSTLELGDSALYLCASSLGVRSTDTQYFGPGTRLTVL.

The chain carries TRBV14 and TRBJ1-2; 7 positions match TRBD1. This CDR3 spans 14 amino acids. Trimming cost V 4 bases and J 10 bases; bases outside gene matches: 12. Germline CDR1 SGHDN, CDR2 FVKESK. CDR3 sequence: CASSLRRYRGDYTF. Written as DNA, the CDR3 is TGTGCCAGCAGCCTCAGGCGGTACAGGGGCGACTACACCTTC.

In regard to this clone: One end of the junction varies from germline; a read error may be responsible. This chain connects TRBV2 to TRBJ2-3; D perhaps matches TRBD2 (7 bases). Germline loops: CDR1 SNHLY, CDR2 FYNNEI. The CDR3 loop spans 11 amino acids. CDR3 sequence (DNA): TGTGCCAGCACCCGAGGGGGGGTGCATGCATTT. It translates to CASTRGGVHAF.

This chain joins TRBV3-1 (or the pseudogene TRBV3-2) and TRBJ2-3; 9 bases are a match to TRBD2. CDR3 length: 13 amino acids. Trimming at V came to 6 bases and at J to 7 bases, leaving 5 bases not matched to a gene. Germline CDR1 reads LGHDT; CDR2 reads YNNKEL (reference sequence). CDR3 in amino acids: CASSRGGANTQYF. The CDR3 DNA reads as TGTGCCAGCAGTCGCGGGGGGGCAAATACGCAGTATTTT.

CDR3 coding DNA: TGTGCCAGCAGTTACTCGTCTAGCTATGGCTACACCTTC. Translation gives CASSYSSSYGYTF. This chain connects TRBV6-5 to TRBJ1-2; D gene uncertain. Germline CDR1 and CDR2: MNHEY and SVGAGI. This CDR3 contains 13 residues. V gave up 0 bases and J gave up 4 bases, with 6 bases separating them.

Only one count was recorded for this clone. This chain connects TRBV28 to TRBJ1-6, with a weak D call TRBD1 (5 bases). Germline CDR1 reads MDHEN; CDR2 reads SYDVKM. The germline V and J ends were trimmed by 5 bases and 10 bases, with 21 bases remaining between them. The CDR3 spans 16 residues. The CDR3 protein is CASSPPVEGIRSPLHF. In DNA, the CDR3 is TGTGCCAGCAGTCCCCCGGTGGAGGGGATCCGCTCACCCCTCCACTTT.